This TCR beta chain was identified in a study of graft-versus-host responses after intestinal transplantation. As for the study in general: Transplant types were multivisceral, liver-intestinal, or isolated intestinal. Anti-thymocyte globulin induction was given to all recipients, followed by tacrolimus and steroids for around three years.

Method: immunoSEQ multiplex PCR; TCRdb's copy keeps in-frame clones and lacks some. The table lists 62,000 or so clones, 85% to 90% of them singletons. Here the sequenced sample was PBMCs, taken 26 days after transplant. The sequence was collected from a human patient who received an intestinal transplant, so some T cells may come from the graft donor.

The CDR3 spells CASSLAGDGDTQYF. The DNA for the CDR3 is TGTGCCAGCAGCTTAGCGGGAGATGGAGATACGCAGTATTTT. The genes are TRBV7-9 and TRBJ2-3; a possible D gene is TRBD2 (5 bases). Per the germline V gene, CDR1 is SEHNR and CDR2 is FQNEAQ (reference sequence). The CDR3 runs 14 residues. The ends were cut back, 0 bases at V and 5 bases at J, with 9 bases in the middle.